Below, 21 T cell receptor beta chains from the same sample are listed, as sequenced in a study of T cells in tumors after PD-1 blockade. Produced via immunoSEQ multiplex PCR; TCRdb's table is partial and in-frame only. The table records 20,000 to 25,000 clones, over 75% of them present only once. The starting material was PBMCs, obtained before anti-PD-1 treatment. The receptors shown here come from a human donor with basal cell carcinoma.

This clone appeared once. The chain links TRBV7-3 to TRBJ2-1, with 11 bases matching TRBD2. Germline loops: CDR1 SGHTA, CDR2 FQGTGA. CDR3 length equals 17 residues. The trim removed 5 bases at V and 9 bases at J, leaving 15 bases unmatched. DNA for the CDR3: TGTGCCAGCAGCCTCGACCCCGGACTAGCGGGTGGCGGTGAGCAGTTCTTC. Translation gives CASSLDPGLAGGGEQFF.

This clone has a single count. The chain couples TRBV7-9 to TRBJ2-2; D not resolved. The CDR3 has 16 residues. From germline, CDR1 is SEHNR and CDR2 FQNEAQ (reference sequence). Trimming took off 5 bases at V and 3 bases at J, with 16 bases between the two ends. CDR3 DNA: TGTGCCAGCAGCCCCCGGTGGGGAAACGACACCGGGGAGCTGTTTTTT. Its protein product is CASSPRWGNDTGELFF.

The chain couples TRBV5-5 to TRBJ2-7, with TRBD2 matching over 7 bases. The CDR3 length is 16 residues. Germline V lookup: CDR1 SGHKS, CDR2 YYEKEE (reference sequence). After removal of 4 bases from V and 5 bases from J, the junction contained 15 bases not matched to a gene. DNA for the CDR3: TGTGCCAGCAGCGATCCTATACGGGACTACAGCCACGAGCAGTACTTC. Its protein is CASSDPIRDYSHEQYF.

DNA for the CDR3: TGTGCCACCAGTGAGTTCGGCGGAGTCGGAAACATTCAGTACTTC. This encodes CATSEFGGVGNIQYF. The genes are TRBV24-1 and TRBJ2-4; no definite D call. Germline lookup yields CDR1 KGHDR and CDR2 SFDVKD. The CDR3 runs to 15 residues. Deletions cut 4 bases from V and 6 bases from J, with 15 bases between.

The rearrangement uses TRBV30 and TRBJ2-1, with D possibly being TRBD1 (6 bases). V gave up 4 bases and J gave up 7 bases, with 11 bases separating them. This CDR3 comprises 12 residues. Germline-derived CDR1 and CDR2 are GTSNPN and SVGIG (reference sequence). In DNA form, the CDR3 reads TGTGCCTGGACAGGGGAATGGAATGAGCAGTTCTTC. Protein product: CAWTGEWNEQFF.

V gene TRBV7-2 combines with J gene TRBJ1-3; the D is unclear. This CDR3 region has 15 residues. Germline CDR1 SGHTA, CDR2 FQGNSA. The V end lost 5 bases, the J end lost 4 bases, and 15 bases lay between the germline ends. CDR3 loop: CASSRRLSGGNTIYF. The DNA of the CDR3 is TGTGCCAGCAGCAGACGGCTCTCGGGGGGAAACACCATATATTTT.

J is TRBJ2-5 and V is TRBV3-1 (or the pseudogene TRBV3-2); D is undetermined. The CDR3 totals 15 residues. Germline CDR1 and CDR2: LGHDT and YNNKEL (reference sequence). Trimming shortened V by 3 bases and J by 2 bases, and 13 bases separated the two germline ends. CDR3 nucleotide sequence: TGTGCCAGCAGCCACTTGACTCAGACACAAGAGACCCAGTACTTC. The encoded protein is CASSHLTQTQETQYF.

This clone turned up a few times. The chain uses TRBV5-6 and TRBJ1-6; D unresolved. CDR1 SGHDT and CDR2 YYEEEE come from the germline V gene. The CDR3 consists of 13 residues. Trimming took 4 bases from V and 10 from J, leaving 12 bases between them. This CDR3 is CASSQPYSSPLHF. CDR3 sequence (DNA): TGTGCCAGCAGCCAACCGTATTCGTCACCCCTCCACTTT. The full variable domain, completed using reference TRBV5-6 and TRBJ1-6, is DAGVTQSPTHLIKTRGQQVTLRCSPKSGHDTVSWYQQALGQGPQFIFQYYEEEERQRGNFPDRFSGHQFPNYSSELNVNALLLGDSALYLCASSQPYSSPLHFGNGTRLTVT.

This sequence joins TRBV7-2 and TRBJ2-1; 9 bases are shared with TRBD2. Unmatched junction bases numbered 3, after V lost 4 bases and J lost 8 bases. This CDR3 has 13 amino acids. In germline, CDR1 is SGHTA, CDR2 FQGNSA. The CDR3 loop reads CASSSAGGHEQFF. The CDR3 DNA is TGTGCCAGCAGCTCCGCGGGGGGGCATGAGCAGTTCTTC.

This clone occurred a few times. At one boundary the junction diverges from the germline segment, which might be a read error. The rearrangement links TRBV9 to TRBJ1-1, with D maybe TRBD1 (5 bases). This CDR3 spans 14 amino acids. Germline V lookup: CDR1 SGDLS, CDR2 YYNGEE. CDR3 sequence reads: CASSAGWGNPEAFF. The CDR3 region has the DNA TGTGCCAGCAGCGCCGGATGGGGGAACCCTGAAGCTTTCTTT.

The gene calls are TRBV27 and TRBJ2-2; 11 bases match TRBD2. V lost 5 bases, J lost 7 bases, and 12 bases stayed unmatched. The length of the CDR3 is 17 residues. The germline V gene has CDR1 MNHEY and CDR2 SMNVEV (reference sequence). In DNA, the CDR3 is TGTGCCAGCAGTCCACTCAGCGGGACTAGCGGAATCGGGGAGCTGTTTTTT. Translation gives CASSPLSGTSGIGELFF.

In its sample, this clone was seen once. Written as DNA, the CDR3 is TGCAGCGCAAGACGGACCGACTACAATGAGCAGTTCTTC. Protein: CSARRTDYNEQFF. The rearrangement links TRBV29-1 to TRBJ2-1, with no clear D. The V and J ends lost 7 bases and 3 bases respectively, with 13 bases between them. This CDR3 is 13 amino acids long. CDR1 and CDR2 from the germline V gene are SQVTM and ANQGSEA.

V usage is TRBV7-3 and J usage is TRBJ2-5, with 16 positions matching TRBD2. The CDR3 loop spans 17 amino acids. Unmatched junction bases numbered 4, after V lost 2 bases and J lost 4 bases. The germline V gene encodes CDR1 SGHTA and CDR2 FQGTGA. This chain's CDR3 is CASSLSGLAGGGETQYF. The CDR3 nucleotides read TGTGCCAGCAGCTTATCGGGACTAGCGGGAGGGGGAGAGACCCAGTACTTC.

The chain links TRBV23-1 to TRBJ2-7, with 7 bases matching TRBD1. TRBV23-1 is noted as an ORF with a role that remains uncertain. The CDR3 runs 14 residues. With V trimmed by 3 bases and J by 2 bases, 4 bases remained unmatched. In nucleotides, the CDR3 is TGCGCCAGCAGTCACAAGGGGACAGCCTACGAGCAGTACTTC. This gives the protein CASSHKGTAYEQYF.

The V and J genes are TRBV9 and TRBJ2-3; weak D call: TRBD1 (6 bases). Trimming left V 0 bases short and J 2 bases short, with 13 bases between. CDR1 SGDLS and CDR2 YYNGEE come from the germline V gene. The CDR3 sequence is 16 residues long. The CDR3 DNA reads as TGTGCCAGCAGCGTAGCCGCCAGGGGATTCACAGATACGCAGTATTTT. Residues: CASSVAARGFTDTQYF.

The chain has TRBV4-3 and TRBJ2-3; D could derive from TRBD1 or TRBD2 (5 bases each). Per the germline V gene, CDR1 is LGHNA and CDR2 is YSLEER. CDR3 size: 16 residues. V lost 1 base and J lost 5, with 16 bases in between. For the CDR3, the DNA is TGCGCCAGCAGCCAAGGCAGCCGAGGGGTGCAAGATACGCAGTATTTT. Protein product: CASSQGSRGVQDTQYF.

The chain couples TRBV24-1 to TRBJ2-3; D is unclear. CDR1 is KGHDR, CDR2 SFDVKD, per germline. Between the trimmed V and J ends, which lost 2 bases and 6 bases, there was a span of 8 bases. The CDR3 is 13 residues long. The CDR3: CATSDSHSDTQYF. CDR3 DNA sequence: TGTGCCACCAGTGATTCCCATAGCGATACGCAGTATTTT.

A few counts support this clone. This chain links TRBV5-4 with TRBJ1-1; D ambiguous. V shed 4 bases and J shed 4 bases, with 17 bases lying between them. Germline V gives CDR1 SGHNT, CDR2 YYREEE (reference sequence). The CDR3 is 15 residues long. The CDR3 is CASSPDLTRGTEAFF. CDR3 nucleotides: TGTGCCAGCAGCCCAGACCTCACCCGGGGCACTGAAGCTTTCTTT. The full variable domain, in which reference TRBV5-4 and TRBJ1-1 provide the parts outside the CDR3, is ETGVTQSPTHLIKTRGQQVTLRCSSQSGHNTVSWYQQALGQGPQFIFQYYREEENGRGNFPPRFSGLQFPNYSSELNVNALELDDSALYLCASSPDLTRGTEAFFGQGTRLTVV.

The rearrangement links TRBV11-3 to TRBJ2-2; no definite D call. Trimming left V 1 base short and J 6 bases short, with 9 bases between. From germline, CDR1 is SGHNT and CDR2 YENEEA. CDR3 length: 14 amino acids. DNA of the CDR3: TGTGCCAGCAGCTTAGTGTCTGCGGCCGGGGAGCTGTTTTTT. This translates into CASSLVSAAGELFF.

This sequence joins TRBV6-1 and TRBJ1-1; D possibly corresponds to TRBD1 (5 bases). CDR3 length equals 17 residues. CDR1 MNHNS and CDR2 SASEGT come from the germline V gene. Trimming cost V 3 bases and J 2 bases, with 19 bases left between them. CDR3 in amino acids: CASSDRADAGENTEAFF. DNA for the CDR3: TGTGCCAGCAGTGACAGGGCGGATGCGGGGGAAAACACTGAAGCTTTCTTT.

The CDR3 reads CASSPEGGIGGYTF. The CDR3 nucleotides read TGTGCCAGCTCACCAGAGGGTGGAATCGGTGGCTACACCTTC. V and J are TRBV18 and TRBJ1-2; D remains unclear. CDR3 length equals 14 residues. Per germline, CDR1 KGHSH and CDR2 LQKENI. Trimming left V 2 bases short and J 7 bases short, with 14 bases between.